A single sample gave rise to the 5 T cell receptor beta chains below, sequenced in a study of naive and memory T cell subsets. Amplification of ligated cDNA took four PCR rounds with SP2 and nested alpha and beta constant primers. A single record per CDR3 protein comes from TCRdb applying MiXCR to the 5' RACE reads. The sample shows roughly 60,000 distinct CDR3 sequences, more than 7% of them seen only once. TCR cDNA received a 3' ligated oligonucleotide that carried a UMI. Receptors originate from a male donor in good health.

This chain connects TRBV6-1 to TRBJ2-1, with TRBD2 matching 8 bases. CDR3 length: 17 residues. Losses at the gene ends were 6 bases for V and 8 bases for J; bases not matched to a gene: 18. The V gene's germline CDR1 is MNHNS and CDR2 SASEGT. The CDR3, as DNA: TGTGCCAGCAGCGGACCGATTCCGGGACTAGGATGGGATGAGCAGTTCTTC. Amino acid sequence: CASSGPIPGLGWDEQFF.

The chain carries TRBV6-5 and TRBJ1-3; D remains ambiguous. Per the germline V gene, CDR1 is MNHEY and CDR2 is SVGAGI. The ends were cut back, 9 bases at V and 0 bases at J, with 9 bases in the middle. There are 13 residues in the CDR3. CDR3 sequence reads: CASGRSSGNTIYF. CDR3 bases: TGTGCCAGTGGACGGAGCTCTGGAAACACCATATATTTT.

This clonotype was observed many times. The V call is TRBV24-1, the J call TRBJ2-5; D is unresolved. The germline V gene encodes CDR1 KGHDR and CDR2 SFDVKD. Trimming removed 6 bases at V and 4 bases at J, with 14 bases between. CDR3 size: 14 residues. Here the CDR3 reads CATSRYRVGETQYF. In DNA form, the CDR3 reads TGTGCCACCAGTCGATACAGAGTCGGAGAGACCCAGTACTTC.

This chain uses TRBV12-3 or TRBV12-4 with TRBJ1-2, with a weak D call TRBD1 (5 bases). The CDR3 length is 13 residues. Deletions cut 3 bases from V and 4 bases from J, with 9 bases between. Here the CDR3 DNA reads TGTGCCAGCAGTTTTGACAGACTCTATGGCTACACCTTC. Protein: CASSFDRLYGYTF.

In its sample, this clonotype was seen many times. V gene TRBV3-1 combines with J gene TRBJ2-7; 9 bases align to TRBD2. In germline, CDR1 is LGHDT, CDR2 YNNKEL (reference sequence). Trimming at V came to 2 bases and at J to 3 bases, leaving 5 bases not matched to a gene. The CDR3 has 15 amino acids. CDR3 region: CASSQWLAGYYEQYF. CDR3 coding DNA: TGTGCCAGCAGCCAATGGCTAGCGGGATACTACGAGCAGTACTTC.